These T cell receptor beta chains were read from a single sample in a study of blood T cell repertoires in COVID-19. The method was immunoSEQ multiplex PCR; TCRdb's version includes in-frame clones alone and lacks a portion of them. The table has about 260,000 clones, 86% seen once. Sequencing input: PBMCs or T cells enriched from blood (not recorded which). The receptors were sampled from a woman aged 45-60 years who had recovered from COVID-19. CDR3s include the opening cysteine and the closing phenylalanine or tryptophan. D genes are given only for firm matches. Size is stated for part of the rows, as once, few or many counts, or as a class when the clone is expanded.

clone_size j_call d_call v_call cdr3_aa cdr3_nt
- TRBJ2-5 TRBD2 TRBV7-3 CASSLTTGLAGGQETQYF TGTGCCAGCAGCTTAACGACGGGGCTAGCGGGGGGCCAAGAGACCCAGTACTTC
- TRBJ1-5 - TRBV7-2 CASSLEHSNQPQHF TGTGCCAGCAGCTTAGAACATAGCAATCAGCCCCAGCATTTT
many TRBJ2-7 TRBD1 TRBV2 CASSEFQGQGFAYEQYF TGTGCCAGCAGTGAATTCCAGGGACAGGGTTTTGCCTACGAGCAGTACTTC
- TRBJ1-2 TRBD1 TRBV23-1 CASSHTGGYGYTF TGCGCCAGCAGTCACACAGGGGGCTATGGCTACACCTTC
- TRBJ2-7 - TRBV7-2 CASSFGRPPYEQYF TGTGCCAGCAGCTTTGGGCGACCACCTTACGAGCAGTACTTC
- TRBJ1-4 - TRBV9 CASSRGGWGEKLFF TGTGCCAGTTCCCGTGGGGGGTGGGGTGAAAAACTGTTTTTT
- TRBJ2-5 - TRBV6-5 CASSVDGETQYF TGTGCCAGCAGCGTTGACGGGGAGACCCAGTACTTC
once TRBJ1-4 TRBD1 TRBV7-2 CASSLGGTGTGKLFF TGTGCCAGCAGCTTAGGGGGGACAGGGACGGGGAAACTGTTTTTT
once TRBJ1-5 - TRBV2 CASSEVGVNNQPQHF TGTGCCAGCAGTGAAGTAGGAGTGAACAATCAGCCCCAGCATTTT
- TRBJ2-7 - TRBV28 CASSLLPGSYEQYF TGTGCCAGCAGTTTACTACCGGGTTCCTACGAGCAGTACTTC
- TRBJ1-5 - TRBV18 CASSATENQPQHF TGTGCCAGCTCGGCGACTGAAAATCAGCCCCAGCATTTT
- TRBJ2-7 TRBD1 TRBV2 CASSGIHDRVPYEQYF TGTGCCAGCAGTGGGATTCACGACAGGGTCCCCTACGAGCAGTACTTC
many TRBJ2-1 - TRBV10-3 CAISEGGPPSDEQFF TGTGCCATCAGTGAAGGCGGGCCTCCGAGCGATGAGCAGTTCTTC
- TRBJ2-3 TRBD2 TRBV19 CASSITVGGTPDTQYF TGTGCCAGTAGTATTACTGTCGGGGGGACCCCAGATACGCAGTATTTT
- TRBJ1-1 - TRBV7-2 CASSLTWETEAFF TGTGCCAGCAGCTTAACTTGGGAGACTGAAGCTTTCTTT
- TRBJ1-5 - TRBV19 CASKSDRSRVGNQPQHF TGTGCCAGTAAATCAGACAGGAGCCGGGTGGGCAATCAGCCCCAGCATTTT
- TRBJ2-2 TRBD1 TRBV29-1 CSAISGQKNTGELFF TGCAGCGCGATATCGGGACAGAAGAACACCGGGGAGCTGTTTTTT
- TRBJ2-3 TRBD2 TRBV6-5 CASSFPQREGGTQYF TGTGCCAGCAGTTTCCCCCAGCGGGAGGGGGGTACGCAGTATTTT
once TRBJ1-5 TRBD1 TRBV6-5 CASRNRGINQPQHF TGTGCCAGCAGAAACAGGGGAATCAATCAGCCCCAGCATTTT
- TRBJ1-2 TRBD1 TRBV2 CASSGDRPNYGYTF TGTGCCAGCAGCGGGGACAGGCCTAACTATGGCTACACCTTC
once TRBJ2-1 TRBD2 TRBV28 CASSFLASGNSYNEQFF TGTGCCAGCAGTTTTCTGGCTAGCGGCAATTCCTACAATGAGCAGTTCTTC
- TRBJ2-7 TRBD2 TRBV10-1 CASSEFRIMTSENEIILYEQYF TGCGCCAGCAGTGAGTTCAGAATCATGACTAGCGAGAATGAGATTATACTATACGAGCAGTACTTC
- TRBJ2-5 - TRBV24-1 CATSDRYRETQYF TGTGCCACCAGTGACCGATATAGAGAGACCCAGTACTTC
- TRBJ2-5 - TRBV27 CASSLRWSSQETQYF TGTGCCAGCAGTTTACGCTGGAGTAGCCAAGAGACCCAGTACTTC
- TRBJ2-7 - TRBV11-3 CASSLQASYEQYF TGTGCCAGCAGCTTACAGGCCTCCTACGAGCAGTACTTC
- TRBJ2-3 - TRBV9 CASSPPPKGSTDTQYF TGTGCCAGCAGCCCTCCCCCCAAGGGGAGCACAGATACGCAGTATTTT
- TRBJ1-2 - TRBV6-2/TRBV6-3 CASSTGHIYGYTF TGTGCCAGCAGTACCGGACATATCTATGGCTACACCTTC
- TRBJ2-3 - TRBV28 CASSLFHTDTQYF TGTGCCAGCAGTTTATTTCACACAGATACGCAGTATTTT
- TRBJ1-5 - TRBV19 CASTQNSNQPQHF TGTGCCAGTACACAGAATAGCAATCAGCCCCAGCATTTT
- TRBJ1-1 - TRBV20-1 CSASYGGRNTEAFF TGCAGTGCTAGTTATGGAGGTAGAAACACTGAAGCTTTCTTT
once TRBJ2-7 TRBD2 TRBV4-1 CASSLTSGSSYEQYF TGCGCCAGCAGCCTAACTAGCGGGAGCTCCTACGAGCAGTACTTC
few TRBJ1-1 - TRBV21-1 CASSRQPRPFF TGTGCCAGCAGCAGACAGCCCAGGCCTTTCTTT
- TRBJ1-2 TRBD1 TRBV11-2 CASSLDQGAKYGYTF TGTGCCAGCAGCTTAGATCAGGGGGCGAAATATGGCTACACCTTC
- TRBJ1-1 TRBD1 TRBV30 CAWKGDRLRNTEAFF TGTGCCTGGAAGGGGGACAGGCTAAGGAACACTGAAGCTTTCTTT
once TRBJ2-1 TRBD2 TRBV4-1 CASSQDRGTSGVNEQFF TGCGCCAGCAGCCAAGATCGAGGGACTAGCGGGGTCAATGAGCAGTTCTTC
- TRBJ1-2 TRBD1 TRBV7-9 CASSQPDRGLHGYTF TGTGCCAGCAGCCAGCCGGACAGGGGGCTTCATGGCTACACCTTC
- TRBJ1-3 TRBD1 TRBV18 CASSPKRDRRNTIYF TGTGCCAGCTCACCTAAGAGGGACAGAAGAAACACCATATATTTT
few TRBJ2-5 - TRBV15 CATSGQPAGQETQYF TGTGCCACCAGCGGTCAGCCGGCGGGGCAAGAGACCCAGTACTTC
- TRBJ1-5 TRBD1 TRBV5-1 CASTHRGRRNQPQHF TGCGCCAGCACCCACAGGGGGCGCCGGAATCAGCCCCAGCATTTT
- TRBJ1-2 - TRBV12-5 CASGSLSGVRSYGYTF TGTGCTAGTGGTTCACTCTCAGGGGTCCGGTCCTATGGCTACACCTTC
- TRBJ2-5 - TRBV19 CASSNQGLSPLRRETQYF TGTGCCAGTAGTAACCAGGGATTATCACCCCTTAGGAGAGAGACCCAGTACTTC
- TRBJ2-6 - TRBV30 CAWSFAGQSSGANVLTF TGTGCCTGGAGTTTTGCGGGACAGAGCTCTGGGGCCAACGTCCTGACTTTC
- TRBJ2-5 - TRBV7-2 CASSLVRETQYF TGTGCCAGCAGCTTAGTCAGAGAGACCCAGTACTTC
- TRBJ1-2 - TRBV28 CASSFPFVSRNGYTF TGTGCCAGCAGTTTCCCCTTCGTTTCTAGAAATGGCTACACCTTC
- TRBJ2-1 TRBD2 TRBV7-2 CASLLAESSYNEQFF TGTGCCAGCCTACTAGCGGAAAGCTCCTACAATGAGCAGTTCTTC
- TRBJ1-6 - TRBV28 CASLSGSYNSPLHF TGTGCCAGCCTATCGGGCTCCTATAATTCACCCCTCCACTTT
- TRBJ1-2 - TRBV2 CASSGHRVGGYTF TGTGCCAGCTCGGGGCACAGGGTCGGTGGCTACACCTTC
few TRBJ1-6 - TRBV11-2 CARRRGNWPLHF TGTGCCAGACGCCGAGGAAATTGGCCCCTCCACTTT
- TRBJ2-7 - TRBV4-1 CASSQVDTGQYEQYF TGCGCCAGCAGCCAAGTAGATACAGGACAATACGAGCAGTACTTC
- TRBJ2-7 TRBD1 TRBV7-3 CASSFGQVGPYEQYF TGTGCCAGCAGCTTCGGACAGGTCGGGCCCTACGAGCAGTACTTC
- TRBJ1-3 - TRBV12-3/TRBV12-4 CASRGTSGNTIYF TGTGCCAGCAGAGGGACTTCTGGAAACACCATATATTTT
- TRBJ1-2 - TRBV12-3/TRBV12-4 CASSLTGGVGYTF TGTGCCAGCAGTTTAACGGGGGGCGTAGGCTACACCTTC
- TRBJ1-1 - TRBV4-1 CASSQEGGNPVTEAFF TGCGCCAGCAGCCAAGAAGGAGGCAATCCAGTAACTGAAGCTTTCTTT
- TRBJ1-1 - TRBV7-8 CASSLSWNTEAFF TGTGCCAGCAGCTTAAGCTGGAACACTGAAGCTTTCTTT
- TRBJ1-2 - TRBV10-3 CAISKTETYGYTF TGTGCCATCAGTAAGACAGAGACCTATGGCTACACCTTC
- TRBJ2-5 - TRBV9 CASSDSETQYF TGTGCCAGCAGCGACTCAGAGACCCAGTACTTC
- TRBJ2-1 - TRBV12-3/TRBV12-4 CASSQLSGTDQFF TGTGCCAGCAGTCAGCTCTCCGGGACTGATCAGTTCTTC
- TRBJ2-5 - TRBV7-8 CASSRDSPETQYF TGTGCCAGCAGCCGAGACTCCCCGGAGACCCAGTACTTC
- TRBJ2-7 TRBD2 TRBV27 CASRGGLAGSEQYF TGTGCCAGCAGGGGAGGTCTAGCGGGGTCCGAGCAGTACTTC